The 26 T cell receptor beta chains below come from one sample, sequenced in a study of early T cells in non-severe SARS-CoV-2 infection. TCRdb recomputed calls from the 5' RACE reads with MiXCR, one row per CDR3 protein. The table records about 40,000 distinct CDR3 sequences, around 6.3% of them present only once. The specimen was whole blood, collected at baseline. The receptor set was obtained from an adult who was a healthcare worker with PCR-confirmed SARS-CoV-2 infection or an uninfected control (not recorded which).

This clonotype was seen many times. The rearrangement links TRBV28 to TRBJ2-5; possible D gene TRBD1, 6 bases. Germline V CDR1 and CDR2: MDHEN, SYDVKM. Trimming shortened V by 6 bases and J by 4 bases, and 18 bases separated the two germline ends. The CDR3 consists of 15 residues. The CDR3 sequence is CASRSPQGRGETQYF. In DNA form, the CDR3 reads TGTGCCAGCAGAAGCCCACAGGGCAGGGGAGAGACCCAGTACTTC.

This sequence joins TRBV12-3 or TRBV12-4 and TRBJ1-4; D is perhaps TRBD1 (6 bases). The CDR3 length is 11 residues. V lost 6 bases to trimming and J lost 16 bases, with 15 bases between them. CDR3 loop: CASRHTGIQFF. The CDR3 bases are TGTGCCAGCAGGCATACAGGGATTCAGTTTTTT.

The gene calls are TRBV14 and TRBJ2-7; D is perhaps TRBD2 (5 bases). From germline, CDR1 is SGHDN and CDR2 FVKESK. Trimming removed 0 bases from V and 7 bases from J, with 10 bases in between. The CDR3 length is 13 residues. The CDR3, as DNA: TGTGCCAGCAGCCAAGATATTAGGAGGGAGCAGTACTTC. Translating gives CASSQDIRREQYF.

This clonotype has only a few counts. V and J are TRBV7-8 and TRBJ1-1; D unclear. Germline V gene lookup returns CDR1 SGHVS and CDR2 FQNEAQ. The CDR3 extends over 13 amino acids. Trimming took 1 base from V and 7 from J, leaving 10 bases between them. CDR3 bases: TGTGCCAGCAGCTTAGTCGGGTACCGTGAAGCTTTCTTT. Protein sequence: CASSLVGYREAFF.

This clonotype has a count of ten or more. The chain employs TRBV30 and TRBJ1-1; the match to TRBD1 covers 10 bases. This CDR3 region has 14 residues. V lost 2 bases and J lost 5; bases outside the gene matches: 5. Germline V gene sequence: CDR1 GTSNPN, CDR2 SVGIG (reference sequence). The CDR3 DNA reads TGTGCCTGGAGTCCAGGACAGGGGGTAACTGAAGCTTTCTTT. Its translation: CAWSPGQGVTEAFF.

The chain uses TRBV12-3 or TRBV12-4 and TRBJ2-1; D call uncertain. The CDR3 length is 15 residues. Trimming pared 7 bases from V and 0 bases from J, leaving 13 bases between. The DNA for the CDR3 is TGTGCCAGCATTCCTCGGCACAGCTCCTACAATGAGCAGTTCTTC. It encodes CASIPRHSSYNEQFF.

This clonotype was detected many times. This rearrangement joins TRBV14 to TRBJ2-7; 7 bases agree with TRBD1. Trimming took 1 base from V and 0 from J; bases not matched to a gene: 3. The CDR3 length is 15 residues. CDR1 is SGHDN, CDR2 FVKESK, per germline. The CDR3: CASSQGTGLSYEQYF. The CDR3 nucleotides read TGTGCCAGCAGCCAAGGGACAGGTCTCTCCTACGAGCAGTACTTC.

The V gene is TRBV19, the J gene TRBJ1-5; D possibly corresponds to TRBD1 (5 bases). Germline assignment: CDR1 LNHDA and CDR2 SQIVND (reference sequence). The V end was cut by 2 bases, the J end by 0 bases, with 14 bases between. CDR3 length: 17 residues. The CDR3 protein is CASSIKRGTYSNQPQHF. CDR3 in DNA: TGTGCCAGTAGTATAAAGCGGGGGACGTATAGCAATCAGCCCCAGCATTTT.

In this sample, this clonotype turned up a few times. The chain has TRBV3-1 and TRBJ1-1; 7 nucleotides match TRBD1. The CDR3 is made up of 17 amino acids. V lost 6 bases to trimming and J lost 5 bases; unmatched junction nucleotides: 18. Germline V gene lookup returns CDR1 LGHDT and CDR2 YNNKEL (reference sequence). The DNA of the CDR3 is TGTGCCAGCAGTGCCGGCCAAAGACAGGGTCCGAGAACTGAAGCTTTCTTT. Translated: CASSAGQRQGPRTEAFF.

This clonotype has only a few counts. The chain joins TRBV30 to TRBJ1-4, with TRBD1 as a possible D gene (6 bases). Trimming removed 3 bases at V and 7 bases at J, with 18 bases between. The germline gives CDR1 GTSNPN, CDR2 SVGIG (reference sequence). The CDR3 extends over 15 amino acids. The CDR3 DNA follows: TGTGCCTGGAGCATTTCCAGGGGAGGAGGTGAAAAACTGTTTTTT. Amino acid sequence: CAWSISRGGGEKLFF.

On this clonotype itself: One base away lies a much larger clone, so this may be a sequencing read error. Since no conserved phenylalanine or tryptophan closes the CDR3, a read error is the likely cause. The rearrangement links TRBV28 to TRBJ2-3, with TRBD2 as a possible D gene (5 bases). Germline lookup yields CDR1 MDHEN and CDR2 SYDVKM. V was trimmed by 7 bases and J by 3 bases, leaving 14 bases between them. There are 14 residues in the CDR3. CDR3 coding DNA: TGTGCCAGCACGTCGTACGGGAAAACAGATACGCAGTATTCT. Residues: CASTSYGKTDTQYS.

This clonotype was detected ten times or more. V is TRBV29-1 and J is TRBJ1-1; the D is unclear. The CDR3 has 13 amino acids. The germline V gene encodes CDR1 SQVTM and CDR2 ANQGSEA. Trimming took off 4 bases at V and 4 bases at J, with 13 bases between the two ends. CDR3 amino acids: CSVVDTRGTEAFF. DNA of the CDR3: TGCAGCGTTGTCGACACTCGGGGCACTGAAGCTTTCTTT.

The chain employs TRBV20-1 and TRBJ1-4, with TRBD1 as a possible D gene (5 bases). The CDR3 sequence is 14 residues long. Between the trimmed V and J ends, which lost 0 bases and 7 bases, there was a span of 12 bases. Germline CDR1 and CDR2: DFQATT and SNEGSKA (reference sequence). Here the CDR3 reads CSARDRRGGEKLFF. The CDR3 region has the DNA TGCAGTGCTAGAGATAGGAGGGGAGGTGAAAAACTGTTTTTT.

This clonotype turned up a few times. The chain joins TRBV15 to TRBJ1-5; the match to TRBD1 covers 7 bases. V trimming: 5 bases; J trimming: 1 base; junction bases outside the gene matches: 11. The length of the CDR3 is 17 residues. Germline V gene data show CDR1 as LNHNV and CDR2 as YYDKDF (reference sequence). CDR3 nucleotides: TGTGCCACCAGCGACGACAGGGCCCGGGTGAGCAATCAGCCCCAGCATTTT. As protein: CATSDDRARVSNQPQHF.

In regard to this clonotype: A read error may explain this, as a much larger clone is one base away. The chain carries TRBV20-1 and TRBJ2-7; tentatively, D is TRBD1 (5 bases). CDR1 is DFQATT and CDR2 is SNEGSKA in the germline V gene (reference sequence). The germline V and J ends were trimmed by 4 bases and 3 bases, with 10 bases remaining between them. The CDR3 consists of 12 residues. The CDR3 bases are TGCAGTGCTACCCAGGACATCTACGAGCAGTACTTC. It encodes CSATQDIYEQYF.

There are a few counts of this clonotype. The chain recombines TRBV24-1 with TRBJ2-1; D is undetermined. Germline V CDR1 and CDR2: KGHDR, SFDVKD. The CDR3 runs to 12 residues. Trimming removed 6 bases from V and 4 bases from J, with 6 bases in between. Here the CDR3 reads CATSSSYNEQFF. The CDR3 DNA reads TGTGCCACCAGTAGTAGTTACAATGAGCAGTTCTTC.

This rearrangement joins TRBV11-2 to TRBJ2-3, with D perhaps assigned TRBD1 or TRBD2 (6 bases each). The CDR3 covers 14 residues. The V and J ends lost 1 base and 4 bases respectively, with 9 bases between them. Germline CDR1 and CDR2: SGHAT and FQNNGV. The DNA of the CDR3 is TGTGCCAGCAGCTTAGGGGGGGCCGCAGATACGCAGTATTTT. It translates to CASSLGGAADTQYF.

This clonotype was counted a few times. V is TRBV18 and J is TRBJ2-1, with 8 bases identical to TRBD1. Germline trimming cut 3 bases from V and 6 bases from J; bases unmatched to any gene: 4. CDR1 and CDR2 (germline): KGHSH, LQKENI. This CDR3 comprises 14 residues. The CDR3 loop reads CASSPRTGSNEQFF. The CDR3, as DNA: TGTGCCAGCTCACCTAGGACAGGGAGCAATGAGCAGTTCTTC. Based on the CDR3 plus reference TRBV18 and TRBJ2-1, the full variable domain is NAGVMQNPRHLVRRRGQEARLRCSPMKGHSHVYWYRQLPEEGLKFMVYLQKENIIDESGMPKERFSAEFPKEGPSILRIQQVVRGDSAAYFCASSPRTGSNEQFFGPGTRLTVL.

The CDR3 loop is CSVSGGPHNEQFF. CDR3 in DNA: TGCAGCGTTAGCGGGGGTCCCCACAATGAGCAGTTCTTC. The chain uses TRBV29-1 and TRBJ2-1, with 8 bases identical to TRBD2. The trim removed 5 bases at V and 5 bases at J, leaving 5 bases unmatched. This CDR3 spans 13 amino acids. Germline assignment: CDR1 SQVTM and CDR2 ANQGSEA.

The genes are TRBV5-4 and TRBJ2-1; D is unresolved. The CDR3 sequence is 11 residues long. V lost 4 bases, J lost 5 bases, and 4 bases lay in between. Germline values: CDR1 SGHNT, CDR2 YYREEE (reference sequence). CDR3: CASSLDNEQFF. DNA for the CDR3: TGTGCCAGCAGCCTAGACAATGAGCAGTTCTTC.

This clonotype occurred many times. This chain connects TRBV11-2 to TRBJ2-2, with D perhaps matching TRBD1 (5 bases). Germline assignment: CDR1 SGHAT and CDR2 FQNNGV. The V gene lost 6 bases and the J gene lost 3 bases, with 11 bases spanning the gap. This CDR3 has 14 residues. CDR3: CASRRQTDTGELFF. Written as DNA, the CDR3 is TGTGCCAGCAGGCGACAGACCGACACCGGGGAGCTGTTTTTT.

This chain joins TRBV27 and TRBJ2-2, with D unresolved. The germline V gene encodes CDR1 MNHEY and CDR2 SMNVEV (reference sequence). There are 12 residues in the CDR3. V was shortened by 5 bases and J by 4 bases, with 5 bases between the two germline ends. The CDR3 coding sequence is TGTGCCAGCAGTCGCCTCACCGGGGAGCTGTTTTTT. Amino acid sequence: CASSRLTGELFF.

This clonotype was found many times. This chain uses TRBV6-6 with TRBJ2-5; the D is unclear. Germline V gives CDR1 MNHNY, CDR2 SVGAGI (reference sequence). V lost 4 bases, J lost 2 bases, and 8 bases lay in between. This CDR3 spans 13 amino acids. This CDR3 reads CASSSNTQETQYF. CDR3 DNA sequence: TGTGCCAGCAGTTCCAACACACAAGAGACCCAGTACTTC.

This clonotype was detected ten times or more. V and J are TRBV29-1 and TRBJ1-1; D remains unclear. The CDR3 is 12 amino acids. Germline assignment: CDR1 SQVTM and CDR2 ANQGSEA. Trimming removed 7 bases from V and 2 bases from J, with 11 bases in between. Here the CDR3 reads CSGGLINTEAFF. The CDR3 nucleotides read TGCAGCGGCGGACTAATTAACACTGAAGCTTTCTTT.

This clonotype was observed a handful of times. J is TRBJ2-7 and V is TRBV7-2; perhaps TRBD1 as D (6 bases). The germline V gene encodes CDR1 SGHTA and CDR2 FQGNSA. The CDR3 is made up of 12 amino acids. The V gene lost 3 bases and the J gene lost 6 bases, with 9 bases spanning the gap. The CDR3 spells CASSLTGLEQYF. The CDR3 DNA sequence: TGTGCCAGCAGCTTGACAGGCCTCGAGCAGTACTTC.

This clonotype was seen a handful of times. The J gene is TRBJ2-2, the V gene TRBV7-8; 8 nucleotides line up with TRBD2. Trimming cost V 2 bases and J 6 bases; bases outside gene matches: 8. The CDR3 covers 16 residues. Germline V CDR1 and CDR2: SGHVS, FQNEAQ. DNA for the CDR3: TGTGCCAGCAGCTTACGGCCGGGACTAGGGGCCGGGGAGCTGTTTTTT. Translating it yields CASSLRPGLGAGELFF.